The TCR beta chain described here comes from a study of CD4+ T cells in melanoma. Overall study results and limits: A reported correlation linked neoantigen-specific CD4+ T cells to CD8+, macrophage and B cell function. Diverse differentiation states were reported for melanoma neoantigen-specific CD4+ T cells.

This table comes from immunoSEQ multiplex PCR, and its TCRdb copy is limited to in-frame clones, with some not included. The data hold approximately 7,000 clones, with around 70% observed a single time. The germline V gene has CDR1 SGHRS and CDR2 YFSETQ. Trimming removed 2 bases from V and 5 bases from J; junction bases left unmatched: 6. The CDR3 has 15 amino acids. This clone was counted only a few times. The antigen is undetermined. This TCR derives from a human donor with melanoma. The sample comprised cells from a culture (not recorded whether cultured in vitro). This chain uses TRBV5-1 with TRBJ1-3, with TRBD1 identical over 8 bases. The CDR3 spells CASSFGQGQRNTIYF. The CDR3 DNA reads TGCGCCAGCAGCTTCGGACAGGGACAGAGAAACACCATATATTTT.